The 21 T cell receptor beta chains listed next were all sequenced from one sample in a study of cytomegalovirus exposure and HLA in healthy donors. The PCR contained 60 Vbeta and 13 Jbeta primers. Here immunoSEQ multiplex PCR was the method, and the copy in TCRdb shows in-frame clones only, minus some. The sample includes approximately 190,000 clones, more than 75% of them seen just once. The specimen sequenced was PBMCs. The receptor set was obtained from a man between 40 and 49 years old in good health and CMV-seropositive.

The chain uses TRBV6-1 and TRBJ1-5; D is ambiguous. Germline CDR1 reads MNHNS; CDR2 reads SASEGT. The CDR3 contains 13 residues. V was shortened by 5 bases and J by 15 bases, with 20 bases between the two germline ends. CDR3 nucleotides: TGTGCCAGCAGTCAAACCCCGGGGATTCCGGGGCATTTT. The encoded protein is CASSQTPGIPGHF.

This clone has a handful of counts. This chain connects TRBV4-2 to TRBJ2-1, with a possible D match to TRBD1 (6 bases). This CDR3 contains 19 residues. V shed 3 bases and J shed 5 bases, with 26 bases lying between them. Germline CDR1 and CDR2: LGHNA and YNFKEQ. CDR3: CASSHAYPLGTTGDNEQFF. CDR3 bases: TGTGCCAGCAGCCATGCTTACCCCCTCGGGACAACTGGGGACAATGAGCAGTTCTTC.

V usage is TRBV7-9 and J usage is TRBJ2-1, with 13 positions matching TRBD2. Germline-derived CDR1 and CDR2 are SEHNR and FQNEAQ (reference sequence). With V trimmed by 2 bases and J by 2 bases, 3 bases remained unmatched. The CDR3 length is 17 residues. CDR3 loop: CASSLRTSGGAYNEQFF. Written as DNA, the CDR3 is TGTGCCAGCAGCTTACGTACTAGCGGGGGGGCCTACAATGAGCAGTTCTTC.

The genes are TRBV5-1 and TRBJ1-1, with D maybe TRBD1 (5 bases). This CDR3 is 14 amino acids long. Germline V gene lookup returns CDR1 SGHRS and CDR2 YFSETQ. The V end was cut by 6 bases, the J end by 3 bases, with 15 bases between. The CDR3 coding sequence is TGCGCCAGCACCCTGGGGTGGGGGGACACTGAAGCTTTCTTT. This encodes CASTLGWGDTEAFF. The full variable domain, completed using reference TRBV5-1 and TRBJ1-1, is KAGVTQTPRYLIKTRGQQVTLSCSPISGHRSVSWYQQTPGQGLQFLFEYFSETQRNKGNFPGRFSGRQFSNSRSEMNVSTLELGDSALYLCASTLGWGDTEAFFGQGTRLTVV.

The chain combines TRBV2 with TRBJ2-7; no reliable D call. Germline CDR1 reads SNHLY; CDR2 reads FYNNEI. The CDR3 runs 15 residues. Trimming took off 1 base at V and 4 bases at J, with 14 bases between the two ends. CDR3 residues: CASSEGSPWFYEQYF. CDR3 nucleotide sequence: TGTGCCAGCAGTGAAGGGAGTCCATGGTTTTACGAGCAGTACTTC.

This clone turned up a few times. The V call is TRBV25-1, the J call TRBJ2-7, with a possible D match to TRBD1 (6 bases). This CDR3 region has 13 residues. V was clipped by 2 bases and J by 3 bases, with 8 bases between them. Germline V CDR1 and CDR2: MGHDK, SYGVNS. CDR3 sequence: CASSEGGGYEQYF. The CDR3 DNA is TGTGCCAGCAGTGAAGGGGGCGGCTACGAGCAGTACTTC.

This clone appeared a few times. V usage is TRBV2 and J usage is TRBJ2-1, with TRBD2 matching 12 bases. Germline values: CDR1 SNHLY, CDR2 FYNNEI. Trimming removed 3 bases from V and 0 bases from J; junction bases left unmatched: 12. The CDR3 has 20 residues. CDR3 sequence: CASSERGLAGRYSSYNEQFF. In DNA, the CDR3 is TGTGCCAGCAGTGAGCGGGGACTAGCGGGCCGCTACAGCTCCTACAATGAGCAGTTCTTC.

CDR3 amino acids: CASSPPTTSPGEWVVSRAEQFF. The CDR3 DNA sequence: TGTGCCAGCTCACCACCGACCACTAGCCCGGGAGAGTGGGTGGTGTCAAGGGCTGAGCAGTTCTTC. The chain uses TRBV18 and TRBJ2-1; the D gene is possibly TRBD2 (6 bases). V was shortened by 0 bases and J by 9 bases, with 36 bases between the two germline ends. The germline V gene has CDR1 KGHSH and CDR2 LQKENI. This CDR3 has 22 residues.

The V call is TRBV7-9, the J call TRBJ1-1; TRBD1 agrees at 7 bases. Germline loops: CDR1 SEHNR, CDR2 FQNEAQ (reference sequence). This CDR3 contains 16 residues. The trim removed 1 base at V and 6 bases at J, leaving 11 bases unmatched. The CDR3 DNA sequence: TGTGCCAGCAGCTTAGGGGTAAGGCAGGGGGGCGCTGAAGCTTTCTTT. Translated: CASSLGVRQGGAEAFF.

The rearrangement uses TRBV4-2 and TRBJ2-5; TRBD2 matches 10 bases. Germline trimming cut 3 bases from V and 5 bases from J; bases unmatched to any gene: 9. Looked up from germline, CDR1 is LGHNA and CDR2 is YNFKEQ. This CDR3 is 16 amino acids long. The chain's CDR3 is CASSQGTSGAMETQYF. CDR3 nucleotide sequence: TGTGCCAGCAGCCAGGGTACTAGCGGGGCTATGGAGACCCAGTACTTC.

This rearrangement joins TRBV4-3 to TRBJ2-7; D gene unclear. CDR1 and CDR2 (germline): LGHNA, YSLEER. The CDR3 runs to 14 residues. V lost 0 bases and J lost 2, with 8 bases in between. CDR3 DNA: TGCGCCAGCAGCCAAGATCGTGGCCCCTACGAGCAGTACTTC. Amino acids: CASSQDRGPYEQYF.

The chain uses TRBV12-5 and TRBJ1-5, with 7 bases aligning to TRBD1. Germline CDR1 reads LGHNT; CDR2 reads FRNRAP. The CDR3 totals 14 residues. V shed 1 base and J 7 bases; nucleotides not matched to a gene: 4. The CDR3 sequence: CASGLGQGSQPQHF. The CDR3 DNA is TGTGCTAGTGGTTTGGGACAGGGCAGCCAGCCCCAGCATTTT.

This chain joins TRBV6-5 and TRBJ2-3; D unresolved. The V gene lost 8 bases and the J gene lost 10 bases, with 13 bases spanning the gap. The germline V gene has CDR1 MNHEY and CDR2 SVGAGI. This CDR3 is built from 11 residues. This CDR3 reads CASGGGRAQYF. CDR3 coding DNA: TGTGCCAGCGGTGGTGGGCGAGCGCAGTATTTT.

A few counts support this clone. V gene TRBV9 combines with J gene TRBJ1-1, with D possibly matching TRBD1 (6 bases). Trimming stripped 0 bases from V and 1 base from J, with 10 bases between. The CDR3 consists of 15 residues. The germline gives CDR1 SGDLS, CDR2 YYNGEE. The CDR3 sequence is CASSVGGHKNTEAFF. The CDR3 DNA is TGTGCCAGCAGCGTAGGGGGACATAAGAACACTGAAGCTTTCTTT.

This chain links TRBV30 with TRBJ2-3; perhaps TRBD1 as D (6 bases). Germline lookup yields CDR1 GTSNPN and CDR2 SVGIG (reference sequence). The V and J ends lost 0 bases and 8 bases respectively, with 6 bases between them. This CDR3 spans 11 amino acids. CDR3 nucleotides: TGTGCCTGGAGTGTAGGGGGTACGCAGTATTTT. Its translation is CAWSVGGTQYF.

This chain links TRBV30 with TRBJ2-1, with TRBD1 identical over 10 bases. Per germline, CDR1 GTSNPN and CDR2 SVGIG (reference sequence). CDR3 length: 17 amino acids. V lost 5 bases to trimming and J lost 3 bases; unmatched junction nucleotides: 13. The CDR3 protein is CAWDRGRAGVGYNEQFF. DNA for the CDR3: TGTGCCTGGGACAGGGGGCGAGCGGGAGTGGGCTACAATGAGCAGTTCTTC.

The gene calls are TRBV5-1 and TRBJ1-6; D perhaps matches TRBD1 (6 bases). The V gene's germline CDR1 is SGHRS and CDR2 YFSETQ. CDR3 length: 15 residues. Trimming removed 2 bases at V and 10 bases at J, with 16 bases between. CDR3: CASSFTKGHNSPLHF. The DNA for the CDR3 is TGCGCCAGCAGCTTCACAAAGGGACACAACTCACCCCTCCACTTT.

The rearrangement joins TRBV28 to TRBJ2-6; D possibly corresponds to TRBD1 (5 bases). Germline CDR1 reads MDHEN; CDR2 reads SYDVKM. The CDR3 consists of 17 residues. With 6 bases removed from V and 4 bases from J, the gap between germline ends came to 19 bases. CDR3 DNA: TGTGCCAGCAGCAAACACCTAGGGGCATGGGGGGCCAACGTCCTGACTTTC. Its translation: CASSKHLGAWGANVLTF.

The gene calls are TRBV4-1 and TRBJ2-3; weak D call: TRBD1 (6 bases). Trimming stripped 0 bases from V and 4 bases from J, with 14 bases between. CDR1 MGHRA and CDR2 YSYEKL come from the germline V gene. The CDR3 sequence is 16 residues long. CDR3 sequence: CASSQEGAPTPDTQYF. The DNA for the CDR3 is TGCGCCAGCAGCCAAGAGGGGGCCCCGACGCCAGATACGCAGTATTTT.

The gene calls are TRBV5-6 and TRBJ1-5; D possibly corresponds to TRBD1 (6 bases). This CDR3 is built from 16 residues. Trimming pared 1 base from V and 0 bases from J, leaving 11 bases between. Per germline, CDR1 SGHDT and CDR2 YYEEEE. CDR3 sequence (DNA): TGTGCCAGCAGCTTGACAGGGCGCTATAGCAATCAGCCCCAGCATTTT. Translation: CASSLTGRYSNQPQHF.

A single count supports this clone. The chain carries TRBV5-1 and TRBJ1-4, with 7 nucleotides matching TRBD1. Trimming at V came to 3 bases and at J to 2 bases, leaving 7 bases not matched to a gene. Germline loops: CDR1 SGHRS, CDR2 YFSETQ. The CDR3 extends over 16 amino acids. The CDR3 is CASSWQGEATNEKLFF. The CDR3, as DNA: TGCGCCAGCAGCTGGCAGGGGGAGGCGACTAATGAAAAACTGTTTTTT.